The rows below give T cell receptor beta chains drawn from one sample of a study of blood T cell repertoires in COVID-19. The table came from immunoSEQ multiplex PCR; TCRdb's copy has only in-frame clones and leaves some out. The table lists roughly 400,000 clones, 91% of them singletons. The specimen was PBMCs or T cells enriched from blood (not recorded which). Receptors were obtained from a woman between 40 and 55 years old who had been exposed to COVID-19. CDR3s include the opening cysteine and the closing phenylalanine or tryptophan. The D gene is left open where the match is weak. Expanded clones are given a class, and other clones once, few, many or no size at all.

cdr3_length	d_call	j_call	clone_size	v_call	cdr3_aa	cdr3_nt
16	TRBD2	TRBJ2-1	once	TRBV7-3	CASSLFSGGSYNVQFF	TGTGCCAGCAGCCTGTTTAGCGGGGGGAGTTATAATGTGCAGTTCTTC
15	TRBD1	TRBJ1-3	NA	TRBV19	CASSTSGTGKDTIYF	TGTGCCAGTAGTACGTCCGGGACAGGGAAGGACACCATATATTTT
15	TRBD1	TRBJ1-2	NA	TRBV14	CASSQDLAGGYGYTF	TGTGCCAGCAGCCAAGATCTGGCAGGGGGCTATGGCTACACCTTC
14	TRBD1	TRBJ1-6	NA	TRBV10-3	CAISEDDRDSPLHF	TGTGCCATCAGTGAGGACGACAGGGATTCACCCCTCCACTTT
16	NA	TRBJ2-3	NA	TRBV5-4	CASSLIGGQLTDTQYF	TGTGCCAGCAGCTTGATCGGGGGGCAATTGACAGATACGCAGTATTTT
14	NA	TRBJ1-2	once	TRBV5-4	CASSSTSADYGYTF	TGTGCCAGCAGCTCCACTAGTGCTGACTATGGCTACACCTTC
15	NA	TRBJ2-2	NA	TRBV7-3	CASGRTGPNTGELFF	TGTGCCAGCGGCCGAACAGGGCCGAACACCGGGGAGCTGTTTTTT
13	TRBD1	TRBJ2-1	NA	TRBV2	CASSDSRGNEQFF	TGTGCCAGCAGTGACTCCAGGGGGAATGAGCAGTTCTTC
14	TRBD1	TRBJ1-2	NA	TRBV3-1/TRBV3-2	CASSPGQGSRGYTF	TGTGCCAGCAGCCCGGGACAGGGCTCGCGGGGCTACACCTTC
14	NA	TRBJ2-7	NA	TRBV5-1	CASSFSQGPNEQYF	TGCGCCAGCAGCTTCTCCCAGGGCCCAAACGAGCAGTACTTC
13	NA	TRBJ1-2	NA	TRBV5-1	CASSLDREYGYTF	TGCGCCAGCAGCTTGGACAGGGAGTACGGCTACACCTTC
13	NA	TRBJ1-5	NA	TRBV27	CASSITGSQPQHF	TGTGCCAGCAGTATTACAGGGAGTCAGCCCCAGCATTTT
15	TRBD2	TRBJ2-1	NA	TRBV5-5	CASSPLAGRFEEQFF	TGTGCCAGCAGCCCGTTAGCGGGGAGGTTTGAGGAGCAGTTCTTC
15	NA	TRBJ2-7	NA	TRBV24-1	CATSPRSGHHYEQYF	TGTGCCACCAGCCCAAGATCGGGACACCATTACGAGCAGTACTTC
12	NA	TRBJ2-6	few	TRBV3-1/TRBV3-2	CASRSGANVLTF	TGTGCCAGCCGCTCTGGGGCCAACGTCCTGACTTTC
14	TRBD1	TRBJ1-1	NA	TRBV7-2	CASKDRGGYTEAFF	TGTGCCAGCAAAGACAGGGGTGGGTACACTGAAGCTTTCTTT
17	NA	TRBJ2-7	once	TRBV4-3	CASSPPGRGPYTYEQYF	TGCGCCAGCAGCCCCCCGGGCAGGGGCCCTTACACTTACGAGCAGTACTTC
15	NA	TRBJ2-7	once	TRBV4-1	CASSQAWDTSYEQYF	TGCGCCAGCAGCCAGGCTTGGGACACCTCCTACGAGCAGTACTTC
11	NA	TRBJ2-7	NA	TRBV10-1	CASSDRGEQYF	TGCGCCAGCAGTGATCGGGGCGAGCAGTACTTC
13	NA	TRBJ1-2	once	TRBV5-1	CASSVTIGYGYTF	TGCGCCAGCAGCGTGACAATAGGCTATGGCTACACCTTC
16	TRBD2	TRBJ2-7	NA	TRBV3-1/TRBV3-2	CASSLRTSGFPYEQYF	TGTGCCAGCAGCCTCCGGACTAGCGGGTTCCCCTACGAGCAGTACTTC